Presented here are 23 T cell receptor beta chains from one specimen sequenced in a study of sequential checkpoint blockade in melanoma. Libraries were prepared by immunoSEQ multiplex PCR; TCRdb keeps only in-frame clonotypes and omits some of them. The data contain some 7,200 clones, roughly 20% of them seen just once; the ten biggest clones take up 12%. Treatment specified: randomized to nivolumab then ipilimumab (arm A) or the reverse (arm B). Specimen: tumor tissue (inferred from file names), collected from a patient given nivolumab and ipilimumab in sequence. Every receptor here comes from a human donor with melanoma.

The chain recombines TRBV2 with TRBJ2-7; TRBD1 or TRBD2 may be the D gene (5 bases each). The CDR3 consists of 14 residues. Per the germline V gene, CDR1 is SNHLY and CDR2 is FYNNEI. With 6 bases removed from V and 0 bases from J, the gap between germline ends came to 12 bases. CDR3 region: CASSGTESSYEQYF. The CDR3 DNA follows: TGTGCCAGCAGCGGGACCGAGAGCTCCTACGAGCAGTACTTC.

This clone was found a few times. The J gene is TRBJ2-3, the V gene TRBV6-1, with D possibly TRBD2 on 5 matching bases. The CDR3 contains 18 residues. Germline loops: CDR1 MNHNS, CDR2 SASEGT. V was trimmed by 1 base and J by 2 bases, leaving 19 bases between them. The DNA of the CDR3 is TGTGCCAGCAGTGAAGGGGAGTGGGCCCTCTTGGACACAGATACGCAGTATTTT. Translation gives CASSEGEWALLDTDTQYF.

This clone came up a few times. V is TRBV1 and J is TRBJ1-6; the D call TRBD1 from the table was never checked on the DNA. TRBV1 has pseudogene status. The CDR3 length is 15 residues. The CDR3 nucleotides are TGCGCCAGCAGCCAGATACAGGGGGTCGGTTCACCCCTCCACTTT. It translates to CASSQIQGVGSPLHF.

The rearrangement links TRBV11-3 to TRBJ1-1; 10 nucleotides align to TRBD1. J was trimmed by 4 bases and V by 1 base; bases with no gene match: 3. This CDR3 has 15 residues. Germline CDR1 reads SGHNT; CDR2 reads YENEEA. CDR3 loop: CASSLVGQGSTEAFF. In DNA form, the CDR3 reads TGTGCCAGCAGCTTAGTGGGACAGGGGAGCACTGAAGCTTTCTTT.

This clone is labeled medium-sized. One junction end does not reproduce the germline sequence, and a read error may be involved. This chain links TRBV30 with TRBJ2-1, with D perhaps TRBD1 or TRBD2 (6 bases each). CDR1 and CDR2 (germline): GTSNPN, SVGIG (reference sequence). CDR3 length equals 14 residues. The CDR3 bases are TGTGCCTGGAGTGTAGGGGGACTCAAGCAAAGGGGGATCTTC. This translates into CAWSVGGLKQRGIF.

The gene calls are TRBV6-8 and TRBJ2-7; D is possibly TRBD1 (6 bases). CDR1 MNHGY and CDR2 SAAAGT come from the germline V gene. The CDR3 runs to 15 residues. Deletions cut 2 bases from V and 7 bases from J, with 18 bases between. The CDR3 spells CASSYRDTSGLEQYF. The DNA for the CDR3 is TGTGCCAGCAGTTACCGGGACACCTCGGGTTTGGAGCAGTACTTC.

This clone has a handful of counts. V is TRBV11-3 and J is TRBJ1-4; D is possibly TRBD1 (6 bases). V was pared by 2 bases and J by 5 bases, with 21 bases between. Looked up from germline, CDR1 is SGHNT and CDR2 is YENEEA. This CDR3 region has 18 residues. The CDR3: CASSLTHGGAGPNEKLFF. Written as DNA, the CDR3 is TGTGCCAGCAGCTTAACACATGGGGGCGCAGGTCCCAATGAAAAACTGTTTTTT. The full variable domain, in which reference TRBV11-3 and TRBJ1-4 provide the parts outside the CDR3, is EAGVVQSPRYKIIEKKQPVAFWCNPISGHNTLYWYLQNLGQGPELLIRYENEEAVDDSQLPKDRFSAERLKGVDSTLKIQPAELGDSAVYLCASSLTHGGAGPNEKLFFGSGTQLSVL.

This clone turned up a few times. The V and J genes are TRBV6-8 and TRBJ1-2; D is unclear. Per the germline V gene, CDR1 is MNHGY and CDR2 is SAAAGT. Trimming took 10 bases from V and 8 from J, leaving 20 bases between them. The CDR3 sequence is 13 residues long. The CDR3 region is CANSPNHGQGYTF. CDR3 DNA: TGTGCCAACTCGCCAAATCACGGGCAGGGCTACACCTTC.

This clone was seen ten or more times. The V call is TRBV11-3, the J call TRBJ1-2; D is perhaps TRBD1 (5 bases). V gave up 2 bases and J gave up 6 bases, with 16 bases separating them. CDR3 length equals 15 residues. CDR1 and CDR2 from the germline V gene are SGHNT and YENEEA. Here the CDR3 reads CASSLYQGSGDGYTF. For the CDR3, the DNA is TGTGCCAGCAGCTTATATCAGGGATCCGGAGATGGCTACACCTTC.

The chain carries TRBV29-1 and TRBJ1-1; D remains unclear. V shed 6 bases and J shed 3 bases, with 17 bases lying between them. Germline V CDR1 and CDR2: SQVTM, ANQGSEA. The length of the CDR3 is 14 residues. The CDR3 DNA is TGCAGCGTCCGTATCGCCTGGGATGACACTGAAGCTTTCTTT. This sequence encodes CSVRIAWDDTEAFF.

The chain couples TRBV29-1 to TRBJ2-5, with D possibly TRBD2 on 5 matching bases. The CDR3 spans 13 residues. Trimming cost V 6 bases and J 4 bases, with 15 bases left between them. Germline loops: CDR1 SQVTM, CDR2 ANQGSEA. For the CDR3, the DNA is TGCAGCGTCCTCAGTGAGGGCGCAGAGACCCAGTACTTC. This gives the protein CSVLSEGAETQYF.

The V gene is TRBV18, the J gene TRBJ1-3; no clear D gene. Germline-derived CDR1 and CDR2 are KGHSH and LQKENI. The CDR3 spans 16 residues. With 6 bases removed from V and 0 bases from J, the gap between germline ends came to 15 bases. CDR3 coding DNA: TGTGCCAGCTCCTTTGAGGGCCGATCCTCTGGAAACACCATATATTTT. Its protein product is CASSFEGRSSGNTIYF.

The V call is TRBV12-5, the J call TRBJ2-3; weak D call: TRBD2 (6 bases). The CDR3 is made up of 12 amino acids. From germline, CDR1 is LGHNT and CDR2 FRNRAP. The CDR3: CASGRVTDTQYF. In DNA form, the CDR3 reads TGTGCCAGCGGGCGAGTGACAGATACGCAGTATTTT. Together with reference TRBV12-5 and TRBJ2-3, the CDR3 gives the full variable domain: DARVTQTPRHKVTEMGQEVTMRCQPILGHNTVFWYRQTMMQGLELLAYFRNRAPLDDSGMPKDRFSAEMPDATLATLKIQPSEPRDSAVYFCASGRVTDTQYFGPGTRLTVL.

This clone was observed a few times. As DNA, the CDR3 is TGTGCCAGCAGTTACGGTCGGGAGACCCAGTACTTC. It specifies CASSYGRETQYF. This chain joins TRBV6-8 and TRBJ2-5; D is ambiguous. Germline lookup yields CDR1 MNHGY and CDR2 SAAAGT. This CDR3 region has 12 residues. V was cut by 2 bases and J by 5 bases, with 6 bases left in between.

This clone has a handful of counts. The V and J genes are TRBV6-7 and TRBJ2-3, with a tentative D call TRBD2 (6 bases). TRBV6-7 is treated as an ORF (open reading frame) with a function not yet certain. Between the trimmed V and J ends, which lost 6 bases and 1 base, there was a span of 14 bases. This CDR3 has 15 residues. CDR3 region: CASSPRGGGTDTQYF. In DNA, the CDR3 is TGTGCCAGCAGCCCCCGGGGAGGCGGCACAGATACGCAGTATTTT.

This clone turned up a few times. The chain joins TRBV11-3 to TRBJ1-3; a possible D gene is TRBD1 (6 bases). Looked up from germline, CDR1 is SGHNT and CDR2 is YENEEA. The CDR3 covers 18 residues. Trimming left V 1 base short and J 0 bases short, with 16 bases between. CDR3 sequence: CASSLVRRTGYSGNTIYF. The CDR3 nucleotides read TGTGCCAGCAGCTTAGTTCGACGTACAGGGTACTCTGGAAACACCATATATTTT.

This chain links TRBV11-3 with TRBJ2-5, with 9 nucleotides matching TRBD1. The ends lost 4 bases at V and 4 bases at J; junction bases unmatched: 10. Germline V gene data show CDR1 as SGHNT and CDR2 as YENEEA. The CDR3 has 16 amino acids. The DNA for the CDR3 is TGTGCCAGCAGCTCACCCGCGGGACAGGGAGGAGAGACCCAGTACTTC. Translation: CASSSPAGQGGETQYF.

The chain links TRBV18 to TRBJ2-7; D may be TRBD1 (5 bases). The CDR3 length is 14 residues. V was shortened by 4 bases and J by 2 bases, with 12 bases between the two germline ends. From germline, CDR1 is KGHSH and CDR2 LQKENI. The CDR3 nucleotides are TGTGCCAGCTCACTCCCTGGCAGGGCCTACGAGCAGTACTTC. Residues: CASSLPGRAYEQYF.

The chain couples TRBV5-1 to TRBJ2-5, with TRBD2 identical over 15 bases. Germline V gene sequence: CDR1 SGHRS, CDR2 YFSETQ. The CDR3 has 17 residues. V was pared by 5 bases and J by 0 bases, with 5 bases of the junction left unmatched. The CDR3 DNA reads as TGCGCCAGCAGAGCGGGACTAGCGGGGGGTTACCAAGAGACCCAGTACTTC. Its protein is CASRAGLAGGYQETQYF.

This sequence joins TRBV11-3 and TRBJ1-3; D might be TRBD1 (6 bases). The V end lost 2 bases, the J end lost 2 bases, and 16 bases lay between the germline ends. Germline lookup yields CDR1 SGHNT and CDR2 YENEEA. The CDR3 length is 17 residues. The CDR3 DNA is TGTGCCAGCAGCTTAAATTACAGGGCCGTGGCTGGAAACACCATATATTTT. Translated, it gives CASSLNYRAVAGNTIYF.

This clone was counted between two and nine times. This chain uses TRBV29-1 with TRBJ2-7; 9 bases align to TRBD1. Trimming removed 5 bases from V and 4 bases from J; junction bases left unmatched: 12. CDR3 length: 15 residues. Per the germline V gene, CDR1 is SQVTM and CDR2 is ANQGSEA. CDR3 coding DNA: TGCAGCGTTTCCGGGACAGGGAGGGGAGGTTACGAGCAGTACTTC. Protein sequence: CSVSGTGRGGYEQYF.

This clone was found once. J is TRBJ2-5 and V is TRBV18; 7 nucleotides match TRBD1. CDR1 KGHSH and CDR2 LQKENI come from the germline V gene. Losses at the gene ends were 4 bases for V and 2 bases for J; bases not matched to a gene: 4. The CDR3 contains 14 residues. The CDR3 protein is CASSLGQLQETQYF. The CDR3 DNA reads as TGTGCCAGCTCACTGGGACAGCTTCAAGAGACCCAGTACTTC.

This clone has a count of ten or more. V usage is TRBV11-3 and J usage is TRBJ2-2; 12 positions agree with TRBD2. V lost 2 bases, J lost 6 bases, and 10 bases stayed unmatched. The CDR3 is made up of 18 amino acids. Germline CDR1 is SGHNT and CDR2 is YENEEA. Here the CDR3 reads CASSLLTSGGLGSGELFF. CDR3 nucleotides: TGTGCCAGCAGCTTACTGACTAGCGGGGGCCTCGGCTCCGGGGAGCTGTTTTTT.